Listed below are T cell receptor beta chains from one sample, sequenced in a study of blood T cell repertoires in COVID-19. Measured with immunoSEQ multiplex PCR; TCRdb has only the in-frame clones, and not every one. The table lists about 390,000 clones, about 86% of them singletons, with roughly 9.4% in the top ten. The sequenced sample consisted of PBMCs or T cells enriched from blood (not recorded which). The source of these receptors is a woman between 50 and 59 years old who had recovered from COVID-19. Each CDR3 is given without its conserved first and last residue.

V	J	CDR3
TRBV3-1/TRBV3-2	TRBJ2-7	ASSPLTDGTREQY
TRBV3-1/TRBV3-2	TRBJ1-5	ASGGTGFQPQH
TRBV11-2	TRBJ1-1	ASSLISEAF
TRBV4-1	TRBJ1-6	ASRSTGLLPYNSPLH
TRBV18	TRBJ1-5	ASSPPSGGGNQPQH
TRBV5-1	TRBJ1-2	ASSLAGTFGYT
TRBV7-9	TRBJ1-5	AGQVEVDQPQH
TRBV29-1	TRBJ1-1	SVEDGVMNTEAF
TRBV18	TRBJ1-2	ASSQFLGESAEGYT
TRBV6-5	TRBJ1-5	ASRKNRESNQPQH
TRBV9	TRBJ1-5	ASSATGRQPQH
TRBV3-1/TRBV3-2	TRBJ2-1	ASSRTSGEYNEQF
TRBV19	TRBJ1-3	ASREGLLSSGNTIY
TRBV19	TRBJ2-1	ASTGPGTSFNEQF
TRBV12-3/TRBV12-4	TRBJ2-5	ASSWDSQETQY
TRBV6-5	TRBJ1-4	ASRPGQANEKLF
TRBV5-1	TRBJ1-2	ASSGAGGSLANYGYT
TRBV19	TRBJ1-3	ASSPTDRYSGNTIY
TRBV27	TRBJ2-5	ASSKRPGTSGTETQY
TRBV15	TRBJ2-3	ATSRDRATDTQY
TRBV6-6	TRBJ1-6	ASSYSKLAPLH
TRBV7-9	TRBJ1-2	ASSGRDRPYGYT
TRBV19	TRBJ1-1	ASSSRGYTEAF
TRBV9	TRBJ2-1	ASSGSGGGLDEQF
TRBV12-3/TRBV12-4	TRBJ2-7	ASSWTGGEEQY
TRBV5-1	TRBJ1-1	ASSFTGQANTEAF
TRBV15	TRBJ1-5	ATSVRDQPQH
TRBV28	TRBJ1-2	ASSPLPRFRGENYGYT
TRBV7-2	TRBJ1-2	ASSLLGVEGYT